The sequence of this TCR beta chain was determined in a study of T cell responses to AZD1222 COVID-19 vaccine. Study at large: Both about-4-week and about-12-week second-dose recipients were combined. Regarding the study as a whole: Only five or six people who got AZD1222 tested seropositive at baseline.

The assay was immunoSEQ multiplex PCR, and TCRdb's table has in-frame clones only and misses some. The sample contains roughly 130,000 clones, around 90% of which appear only once. This clone appeared a single time. Its target is unknown. Germline V gene lookup returns CDR1 GTSNPN and CDR2 SVGIG (reference sequence). This CDR3 contains 13 residues. Trimming took off 3 bases at V and 4 bases at J, with 12 bases between the two ends. The genes are TRBV30 and TRBJ1-2; D is possibly TRBD1 (5 bases). The TCR was taken from an adult in good health. Sequenced material: peripheral blood, taken on day 0 of AZD1222 vaccination. The CDR3, as DNA: TGTGCCTGGAGGACAGAAACTCCCTATGGCTACACCTTC. It is translated as CAWRTETPYGYTF.